This T cell receptor (beta chain) was obtained from a study of blood T cell repertoires in COVID-19. Study-level information: From T cells, B-cell-depleted T cells, or PBMCs came the material, which was cDNA or gDNA.

V was cut by 2 bases and J by 1 base, with 6 bases left in between. Germline CDR1 reads SGHKS; CDR2 reads YYEKEE (reference sequence). The CDR3 runs to 14 residues. Sequencing was performed with immunoSEQ multiplex PCR; in TCRdb, only in-frame clones are kept and a portion is missing. The sample records around 200,000 clones, around 75% being singletons. Material for sequencing was peripheral blood. The chain recombines TRBV5-5 with TRBJ2-2, with D unclear. The TCR sequence derives from a woman in her 40s with COVID-19, enrolled during active disease. The CDR3 region has the DNA TGTGCCAGCAGCTTTAGTAGGAACACCGGGGAGCTGTTTTTT. This encodes CASSFSRNTGELFF. Drawing the rest from reference TRBV5-5 and TRBJ2-2, the complete variable domain is DAGVTQSPTHLIKTRGQQVTLRCSPISGHKSVSWYQQVLGQGPQFIFQYYEKEERGRGNFPDRFSARQFPNYSSELNVNALLLGDSALYLCASSFSRNTGELFFGEGSRLTVL.